The present TCR beta chain was sequenced within a study of T cells in Graves' hyperthyroidism and ophthalmopathy (dated by TCRdb to the late 2010s). Regarding the complete study: Peripheral blood samples were taken at initial diagnosis, before any treatment was given. A discovery cohort of around 100 patients, 43 with Graves' ophthalmopathy and under 60 with stable Graves' hyperthyroidism, was used to find distinguishing TCR V-J signatures. Prospective prediction of ophthalmopathy was tested in an independent validation cohort of 18 hyperthyroidism patients and around 16 patients who later progressed to ophthalmopathy. For training and testing, the approximately 92 patients in the discovery cohort were randomly divided in a 7:3 ratio. In about 6 Graves' hyperthyroidism patients, the study also compared T-cell repertoires from thyroid tissue with T-cell repertoires from blood. After blood sampling, hyperthyroidism patients were treated with methimazole at a starting dose of 30 mg daily, and ophthalmopathy patients were treated with high-dose intravenous methylprednisolone. The paper reports TCR Vbeta CDR3 sequencing of approximately 130 peripheral blood samples: around 41 ophthalmopathy, roughly 74 hyperthyroidism and some 17 progressor patients.

The TCR beta CDR3 regions were amplified from the RNA transcripts. The TCR CDR3 was subjected to a first round of RT-PCR using the HTBI primer set and the Qiagen OneStep RT-PCR kit. A second multiplex PCR round built the libraries, followed by size selection and purification. Sequencing of the libraries was done on an Illumina HiSeq2000 using paired-end 100 bp reads. As for the original processing: SOAPnuke was used to process the raw data, throwing out any read that contained adapters or uncalled bases, had a mean Phred below 15, or lacked an exact constant-primer or identifier match. High-quality paired reads were merged with COPE v1.2.5, and unique nucleotide sequences were defined as clonotypes. MiTCR v1.1 was used to align clonotypes to the IMGT TRBV, TRBD and TRBJ reference segments. Analysis was restricted to V-J combinations with a frequency above 0.0001, which covered roughly 99% of repertoires. The TCS score was defined as the ratio of F50 (clonal expansion) to E x V (chaos), calculated using BLOSUM62-based TCRdist between CDR3 peptides within each V-J. Welch's t-statistics and random forest reduced roughly 500 V-J features to 13, which were used in a naive Bayes classifier (R e1071). The Morisita-Horn index was used to measure how similar the thyroid and blood repertoires were. The raw public data were reprocessed by TCRdb itself: fastp quality trimming at Q25, MiXCR clonotype calling, in-frame beta chains only. Each entry merges the rows of one CDR3 protein and shows their most common DNA and genes. Clone size and V and J calls follow TCRdb, not the original study. This sample is represented by over 700,000 distinct CDR3 sequences; roughly 32% of them were singletons. The ten largest clones represent roughly 30% of the sample.

Graves' hyperthyroidism was defined as stable when no progression to ophthalmopathy occurred over 18 months of follow-up. Hyperthyroidism patients were newly diagnosed, had a disease duration of under 2 months, and were aged 18 to 65 years. Exclusion was applied to patients with uncontrolled infections, other autoimmune diseases, pregnancy or lactation. Diagnoses were established on the basis of clinical symptoms, serum thyroxine and TRAb, thyroid ultrasound, and orbital computed tomography. PBMCs were isolated from approximately 10 ml of fresh peripheral blood by Ficoll-Paque density gradient centrifugation. Total RNA was extracted using Trizol reagent, and RNA quality was assessed on an Agilent 2100 Bioanalyzer. What the authors observed across the whole study: A 13 V-J signature model separated ophthalmopathy from stable hyperthyroidism, with around 90% sensitivity and roughly 82% specificity in cross-validation and 80%/75% in testing. No statistical method was used to set the sample size in advance, and investigators knew the group allocation. Most expanded thyroid clonotypes (frequency above 0.001) were also found in blood, which suggests that blood repertoires may mirror thyroid immune responses. During validation, the model predicted progression to ophthalmopathy a median of roughly six months ahead of onset, with almost 71% sensitivity and roughly 75% specificity.

The trim is 2 bases for V and 6 bases for J, with a gap of 19 bases between the germline ends. As encoded in the germline V gene, CDR1 is MNHEY while CDR2 is SVGAGI. Including the terminal cysteine and phenylalanine, the CDR3 comprises 16 residues. This entry keeps only the CDR3 DNA: 48 bases, framed from base 1. Of note for this clonotype: There is no known antigen for this receptor. No base qualities exist here, and no much larger clone lies one base off it.

Recombination joined TRBV6-5 with TRBJ1-1, with no D gene named confidently. Material: blood. The clonotype comes from a woman aged 40 to 55 with Graves' hyperthyroidism. The bases read TGTGCCAGCAGTTACCGTTCAGGAATCGGTAGGGCTGAAGCTTTCTTT. This translates into CASSYRSGIGRAEAFF.